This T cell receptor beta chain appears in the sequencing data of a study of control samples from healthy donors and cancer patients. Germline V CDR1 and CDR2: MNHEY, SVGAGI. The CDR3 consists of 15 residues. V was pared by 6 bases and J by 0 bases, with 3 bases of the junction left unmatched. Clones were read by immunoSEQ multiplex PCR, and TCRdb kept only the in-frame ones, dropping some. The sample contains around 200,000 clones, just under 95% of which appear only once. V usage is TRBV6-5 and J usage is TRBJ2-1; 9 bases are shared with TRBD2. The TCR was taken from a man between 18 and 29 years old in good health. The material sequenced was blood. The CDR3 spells CASSYSGGSYNEQFF. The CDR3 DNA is TGTGCCAGCAGCTATAGCGGGGGCTCCTACAATGAGCAGTTCTTC.